A selection of T cell receptor beta chains follows, all from one sample in a study of shared clonotypes between healthy human individuals. The assay was immunoSEQ multiplex PCR, and TCRdb's table has in-frame clones only and misses some. The sample lists some 2,500,000 clones, 80% to 95% occurring once. The sequencing sample was made of naive CD4+ T cells from PBMCs. The receptors come from a man younger than 35 in good health. Some clones in this sample may be carry-over from other donors' samples. Each CDR3 is given with its conserved first and last residue. Each record gives: D gene, V gene, J gene, clone size, CDR3 DNA, CDR3 protein. A D gene is named only where the DNA matches it firmly. Size is stated for part of the rows, as once, few or many counts, or as a class when the clone is expanded.

>TRBD1|TRBV14|TRBJ2-7|NA
TGTGCCAGCAGTCCCGGGACAGGGGCTTCCTACGAGCAGTACTTC
CASSPGTGASYEQYF
>NA|TRBV2|TRBJ1-5|NA
TGTGCCAGCACCGCAGGGGTCAATCAGCCCCAGCATTTT
CASTAGVNQPQHF
>TRBD2|TRBV30|TRBJ2-1|once
TGTGCCTGGATTACTAGCGGGAGGGCCCTAAATGAGCAGTTCTTC
CAWITSGRALNEQFF
>NA|TRBV15|TRBJ1-4|NA
TGTGCCACCAGCAGGAACACTTGGCTGCGGGATGAAAAACTGTTTTTT
CATSRNTWLRDEKLFF
>NA|TRBV5-1|TRBJ1-5|NA
TGCGCCAGCAGGATCCTCCCAAGGAGACTAGCAAATCAGCCCCAGCATTTT
CASRILPRRLANQPQHF
>NA|TRBV6-5|TRBJ2-1|NA
TGTGCCAGCAGCCGGGGTCGGTGGCCCTCGACCGAGCAGTTCTTC
CASSRGRWPSTEQFF
>NA|TRBV7-3|TRBJ2-1|NA
TGTGCCAGCAGCCGCACCGGGGGCGAGCAGTTCTTC
CASSRTGGEQFF
>TRBD2|TRBV7-2|TRBJ2-7|NA
TGTGCCAGCAGCTTTGCGGGAGGGCCCCACGAGCAGTACTTC
CASSFAGGPHEQYF
>TRBD1|TRBV6-6|TRBJ2-7|NA
TGTGCCAGCGGACAGGGTCCCTACGAGCAGTACTTC
CASGQGPYEQYF
>TRBD2|TRBV5-8|TRBJ2-1|NA
TGTGCCAGCAGCCAAGCGGGGAGCTCCTACAATGAGCAGTTCTTC
CASSQAGSSYNEQFF
>TRBD2|TRBV6-1|TRBJ2-5|NA
TGTGCCAGCAGTGAAATACTAGCGGGAGAGACCCAGTACTTC
CASSEILAGETQYF
>NA|TRBV7-8|TRBJ1-1|NA
TGTGCCAGCAGTCAAGAGGAGACCGCTTTCTTT
CASSQEETAFF
>NA|TRBV2|TRBJ1-5|NA
TGTGCCAGCAGTTCCTATCGCTGGGGCCAGCCCCAGCATTTT
CASSSYRWGQPQHF
>NA|TRBV6-5|TRBJ1-5|NA
TGTGCCAGCAGCCCCGACAGGCTTCAGCCCCAGCATTTT
CASSPDRLQPQHF